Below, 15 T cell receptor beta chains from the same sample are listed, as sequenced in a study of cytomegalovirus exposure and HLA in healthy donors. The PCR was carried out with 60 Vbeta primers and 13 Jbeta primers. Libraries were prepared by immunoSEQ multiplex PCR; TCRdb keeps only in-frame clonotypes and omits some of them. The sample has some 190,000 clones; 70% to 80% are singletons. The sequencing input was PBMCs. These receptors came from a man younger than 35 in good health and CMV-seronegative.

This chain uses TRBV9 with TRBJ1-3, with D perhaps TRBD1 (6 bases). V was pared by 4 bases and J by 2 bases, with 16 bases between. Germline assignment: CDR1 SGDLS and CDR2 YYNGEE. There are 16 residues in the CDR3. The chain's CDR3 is CASSPLTGPPGNTIYF. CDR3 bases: TGTGCCAGCAGCCCCCTGACAGGCCCGCCTGGAAACACCATATATTTT.

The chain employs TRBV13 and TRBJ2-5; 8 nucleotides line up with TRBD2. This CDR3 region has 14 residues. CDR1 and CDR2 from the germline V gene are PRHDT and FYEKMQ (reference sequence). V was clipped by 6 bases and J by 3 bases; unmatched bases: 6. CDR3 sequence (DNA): TGTGCCAGCAGAACCTTCGGGGGGGAAGAGACCCAGTACTTC. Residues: CASRTFGGEETQYF.

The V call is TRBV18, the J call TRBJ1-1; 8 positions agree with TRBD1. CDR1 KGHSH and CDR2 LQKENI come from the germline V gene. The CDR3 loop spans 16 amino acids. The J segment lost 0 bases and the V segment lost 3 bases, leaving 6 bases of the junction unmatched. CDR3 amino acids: CASSPGQGQMNTEAFF. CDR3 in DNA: TGTGCCAGCTCACCCGGACAGGGTCAGATGAACACTGAAGCTTTCTTT.

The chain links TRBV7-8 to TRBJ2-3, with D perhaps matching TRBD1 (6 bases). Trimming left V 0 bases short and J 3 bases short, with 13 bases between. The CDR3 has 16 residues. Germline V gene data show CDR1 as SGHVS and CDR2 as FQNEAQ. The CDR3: CASSLAPTGSTDTQYF. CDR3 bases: TGTGCCAGCAGCTTAGCCCCCACAGGGTCGACAGATACGCAGTATTTT.

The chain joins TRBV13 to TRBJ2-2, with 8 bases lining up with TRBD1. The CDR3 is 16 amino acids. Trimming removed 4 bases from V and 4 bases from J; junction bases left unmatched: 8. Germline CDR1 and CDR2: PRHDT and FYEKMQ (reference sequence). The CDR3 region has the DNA TGTGCCAGCAGCTCAAGGACAGGGTCGATCACCGGGGAGCTGTTTTTT. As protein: CASSSRTGSITGELFF.

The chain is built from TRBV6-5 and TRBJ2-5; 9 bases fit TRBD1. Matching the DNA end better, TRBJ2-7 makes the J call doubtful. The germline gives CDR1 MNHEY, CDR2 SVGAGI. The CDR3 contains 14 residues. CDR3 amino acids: CASSPGTGLYEQYF. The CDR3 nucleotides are TGTGCCAGCAGTCCGGGGACAGGGCTCTACGAGCAGTACTTC.

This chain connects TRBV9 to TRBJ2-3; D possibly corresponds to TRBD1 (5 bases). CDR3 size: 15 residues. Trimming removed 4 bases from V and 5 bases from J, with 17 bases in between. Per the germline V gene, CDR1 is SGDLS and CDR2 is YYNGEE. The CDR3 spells CASSLSRVWGDTQYF. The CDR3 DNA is TGTGCCAGCAGCCTTAGCAGGGTTTGGGGAGATACGCAGTATTTT.

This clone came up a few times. CDR3 sequence: CASSHGNGAGNTIYF. The CDR3 DNA is TGTGCCAGCAGCCATGGAAACGGGGCTGGAAACACCATATATTTT. The V and J genes are TRBV4-2 and TRBJ1-3; D not resolved. V lost 3 bases and J 2 bases, leaving 11 bases between the germline ends. Germline CDR1 LGHNA, CDR2 YNFKEQ. This CDR3 has 15 amino acids.

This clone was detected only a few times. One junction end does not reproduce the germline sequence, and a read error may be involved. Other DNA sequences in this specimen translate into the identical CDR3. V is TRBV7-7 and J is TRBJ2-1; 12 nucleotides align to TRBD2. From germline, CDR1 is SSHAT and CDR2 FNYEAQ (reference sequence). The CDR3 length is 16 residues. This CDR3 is CASSLGLAGGDNEQFF. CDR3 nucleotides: TGTGCTAGCAGCTTAGGCCTAGCGGGGGGGGATAATGAGCAGTTCTTC.

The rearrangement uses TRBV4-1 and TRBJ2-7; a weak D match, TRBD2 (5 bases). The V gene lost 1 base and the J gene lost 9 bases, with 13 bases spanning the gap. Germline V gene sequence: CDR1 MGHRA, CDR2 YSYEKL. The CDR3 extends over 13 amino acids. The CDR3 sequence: CASSQVTGSGQYF. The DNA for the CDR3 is TGCGCCAGCAGCCAAGTTACGGGGAGCGGGCAGTACTTC.

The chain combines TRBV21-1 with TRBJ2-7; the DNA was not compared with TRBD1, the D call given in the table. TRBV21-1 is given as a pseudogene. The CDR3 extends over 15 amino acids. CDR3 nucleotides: TGTGCCAGCAGCAGGATCTTGACAATTTCCTACGAGCAGTACTTC. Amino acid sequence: CASSRILTISYEQYF.

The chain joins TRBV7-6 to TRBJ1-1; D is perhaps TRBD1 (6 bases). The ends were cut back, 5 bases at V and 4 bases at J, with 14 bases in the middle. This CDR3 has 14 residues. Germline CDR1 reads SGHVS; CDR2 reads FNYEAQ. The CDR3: CASSPQGLGTEAFF. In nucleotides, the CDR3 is TGTGCCAGCAGCCCCCAGGGGTTGGGCACTGAAGCTTTCTTT.

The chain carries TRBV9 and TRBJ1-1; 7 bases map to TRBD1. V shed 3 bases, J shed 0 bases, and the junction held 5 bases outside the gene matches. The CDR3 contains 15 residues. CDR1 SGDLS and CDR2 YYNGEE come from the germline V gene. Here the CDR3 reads CASSARQGLNTEAFF. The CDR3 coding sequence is TGTGCCAGCAGCGCCCGACAGGGACTGAACACTGAAGCTTTCTTT.

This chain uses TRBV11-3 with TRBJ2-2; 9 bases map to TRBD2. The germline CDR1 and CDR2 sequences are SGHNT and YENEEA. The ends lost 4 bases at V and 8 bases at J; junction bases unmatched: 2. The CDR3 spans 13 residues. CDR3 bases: TGTGCCAGCAGCTCAGGACTAGCGGGGGAGCTGTTTTTT. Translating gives CASSSGLAGELFF. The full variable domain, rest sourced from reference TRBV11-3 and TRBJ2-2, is EAGVVQSPRYKIIEKKQPVAFWCNPISGHNTLYWYLQNLGQGPELLIRYENEEAVDDSQLPKDRFSAERLKGVDSTLKIQPAELGDSAVYLCASSSGLAGELFFGEGSRLTVL.

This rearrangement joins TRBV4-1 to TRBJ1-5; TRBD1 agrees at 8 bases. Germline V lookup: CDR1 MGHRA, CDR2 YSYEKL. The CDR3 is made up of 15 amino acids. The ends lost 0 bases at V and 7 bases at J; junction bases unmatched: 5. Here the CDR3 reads CASSQEDRGGQPQHF. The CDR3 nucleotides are TGCGCCAGCAGCCAAGAAGACAGGGGTGGACAGCCCCAGCATTTT.